The 23 T cell receptor beta chains presented below share a single source sample, sequenced in a study of CD8 T cells in ankylosing spondylitis. Study-wide results and caveats: Ankylosing spondylitis blood seemed to carry a telltale TCR beta motif made of under ten highly homologous variants.

These receptors are not linked to any known antigen. TCRdb used MiXCR to reprocess the 5' RACE reads, holding one entry per CDR3 protein. The table records roughly 670,000 distinct CDR3 sequences, around a fifth of them present only once. The sample consisted of blood, either unsorted or a sorted T cell fraction (not recorded which). These receptors came from a male donor with ankylosing spondylitis.

This clonotype showed up just a few times. V usage is TRBV4-1 and J usage is TRBJ1-3; possibly TRBD1 for D (6 bases). The germline V gene encodes CDR1 MGHRA and CDR2 YSYEKL. Deletions cut 0 bases from V and 2 bases from J, with 11 bases between. This CDR3 has 16 amino acids. CDR3: CASSQERGAAGNTIYF. DNA for the CDR3: TGCGCCAGCAGCCAAGAGAGGGGGGCTGCTGGAAACACCATATATTTT.

In its sample, this clonotype was seen a few times. This chain links TRBV12-3 or TRBV12-4 with TRBJ2-2; 9 bases are a match to TRBD2. This CDR3 is 15 amino acids long. V lost 6 bases and J lost 1; bases outside the gene matches: 3. This CDR3 reads CASRAGGRNTGELFF. The DNA of the CDR3 is TGTGCCAGCAGAGCGGGAGGACGGAACACCGGGGAGCTGTTTTTT.

The sample holds a few counts of this clonotype. This chain joins TRBV7-2 and TRBJ2-7; unclear D gene. V dropped 3 bases and J dropped 4 bases, with 10 bases sitting between them. The CDR3 totals 13 residues. CDR1 and CDR2 (germline): SGHTA, FQGNSA. This CDR3 is CASSFFTSYEQYF. CDR3 DNA sequence: TGTGCCAGCAGCTTCTTTACCAGTTACGAGCAGTACTTC.

This chain links TRBV9 with TRBJ2-5; possible D gene TRBD2, 6 bases. The germline V gene has CDR1 SGDLS and CDR2 YYNGEE. The V end was cut by 0 bases, the J end by 5 bases, with 17 bases between. The CDR3 is made up of 16 amino acids. CDR3 sequence: CASSVGGLTGGETQYF. CDR3 DNA sequence: TGTGCCAGCAGCGTAGGAGGACTCACAGGAGGGGAGACCCAGTACTTC.

This chain connects TRBV7-2 to TRBJ2-1, with 10 positions matching TRBD2. V shed 5 bases and J 7 bases; nucleotides not matched to a gene: 8. This CDR3 has 15 amino acids. Looked up from germline, CDR1 is SGHTA and CDR2 is FQGNSA. The CDR3 reads CASSLSGRAGNEQFF. The CDR3 region has the DNA TGTGCCAGCAGCCTGAGCGGGAGGGCCGGGAATGAGCAGTTCTTC.

This clonotype was seen only a few times. The chain employs TRBV4-1 and TRBJ2-4; no firm D call. The CDR3 sequence is 16 residues long. Germline CDR1 MGHRA, CDR2 YSYEKL. The V end lost 0 bases, the J end lost 4 bases, and 13 bases lay between the germline ends. The CDR3 reads CASSQDSRPEKNIQYF. In nucleotides, the CDR3 is TGCGCCAGCAGCCAAGACTCCCGCCCAGAAAAAAACATTCAGTACTTC.

The V call is TRBV6-5, the J call TRBJ2-1; tentative D call: TRBD1 (5 bases). With 4 bases removed from V and 7 bases from J, the gap between germline ends came to 17 bases. CDR3 size: 15 residues. Germline CDR1 reads MNHEY; CDR2 reads SVGAGI. The chain's CDR3 is CASSSGHVPINEQFF. For the CDR3, the DNA is TGTGCCAGCAGTTCCGGACATGTCCCAATAAATGAGCAGTTCTTC.

The count of this clonotype is one. The rearrangement links TRBV7-8 to TRBJ1-5; 11 bases are a match to TRBD1. Trimming at V came to 2 bases and at J to 7 bases, leaving 7 bases not matched to a gene. Germline lookup yields CDR1 SGHVS and CDR2 FQNEAQ. This CDR3 contains 16 residues. The CDR3 sequence: CASSLSRTGGYQPQHF. CDR3 DNA: TGTGCCAGCAGCTTATCAAGGACAGGGGGCTACCAGCCCCAGCATTTT.

The V and J genes are TRBV5-1 and TRBJ2-3, with D maybe TRBD1 (6 bases). V was shortened by 4 bases and J by 0 bases, with 12 bases between the two germline ends. Looked up from germline, CDR1 is SGHRS and CDR2 is YFSETQ. The CDR3 consists of 15 residues. CDR3 DNA sequence: TGCGCCAGCAGCAGACCGCAGGGGAGCACAGATACGCAGTATTTT. This sequence encodes CASSRPQGSTDTQYF. The variable domain in full, with the rest retrieved from reference TRBV5-1 and TRBJ2-3, is KAGVTQTPRYLIKTRGQQVTLSCSPISGHRSVSWYQQTPGQGLQFLFEYFSETQRNKGNFPGRFSGRQFSNSRSEMNVSTLELGDSALYLCASSRPQGSTDTQYFGPGTRLTVL.

This clonotype occurred a few times. The V and J genes are TRBV7-8 and TRBJ2-3, with TRBD2 identical over 8 bases. V gave up 1 base and J gave up 4 bases; unmatched junction bases: 7. Germline loops: CDR1 SGHVS, CDR2 FQNEAQ. This CDR3 has 16 residues. For the CDR3, the DNA is TGTGCCAGCAGCTTAGAAGGACTAGCTCTATCAGATACGCAGTATTTT. It codes for CASSLEGLALSDTQYF.

This chain joins TRBV6-6 and TRBJ1-2; D not resolved. CDR1 is MNHNY and CDR2 is SVGAGI in the germline V gene (reference sequence). The CDR3 covers 12 residues. Trimming removed 9 bases from V and 0 bases from J, with 8 bases in between. The CDR3 is CASVGSNYGYTF. CDR3 coding DNA: TGTGCCAGTGTTGGGTCTAACTATGGCTACACCTTC.

This clonotype was seen repeatedly, ten times or more. The rearrangement uses TRBV5-1 and TRBJ2-1; D not certain. This CDR3 comprises 13 residues. Germline CDR1 reads SGHRS; CDR2 reads YFSETQ. Trimming removed 1 base from V and 6 bases from J, with 8 bases in between. The CDR3 DNA follows: TGCGCCAGCAGCTTGTTCATCAGCAATGAGCAGTTCTTC. Encoded protein: CASSLFISNEQFF.

This clonotype occurred a few times. CDR3: CAISDYTPSTDTQYF. DNA of the CDR3: TGTGCCATCAGTGACTACACCCCTAGCACAGATACGCAGTATTTT. This chain links TRBV10-3 with TRBJ2-3; D is unresolved. Looked up from germline, CDR1 is ENHRY and CDR2 is SYGVKD. Trimming left V 3 bases short and J 0 bases short, with 10 bases between. The CDR3 loop spans 15 amino acids.

The chain couples TRBV18 to TRBJ1-6, with unresolved D. CDR3 size: 16 residues. The V and J ends lost 3 bases and 0 bases respectively, with 9 bases between them. Germline loops: CDR1 KGHSH, CDR2 LQKENI. CDR3 amino acids: CASSPAESSYNSPLHF. In DNA form, the CDR3 reads TGTGCCAGCTCACCGGCCGAAAGCTCCTATAATTCACCCCTCCACTTT.

This clonotype was detected only a few times. J is TRBJ1-2 and V is TRBV7-9; the D gene is possibly TRBD1 (5 bases). Trimming cost V 4 bases and J 7 bases, with 16 bases left between them. CDR1 and CDR2 from the germline V gene are SEHNR and FQNEAQ (reference sequence). This CDR3 is built from 14 residues. DNA of the CDR3: TGTGCCAGCAGCTCCGGAGAGGGGCGAGGTGGCTACACCTTC. Protein: CASSSGEGRGGYTF.

This clonotype occurred once. CDR3 residues: CASSPNRGLTDTQYF. CDR3 DNA: TGCGCCAGCAGCCCGAACAGGGGGCTCACAGATACGCAGTATTTT. The rearrangement links TRBV5-1 to TRBJ2-3; 9 bases agree with TRBD1. This CDR3 is built from 15 residues. Germline lookup yields CDR1 SGHRS and CDR2 YFSETQ. V shed 4 bases, J shed 2 bases, and the junction held 5 bases outside the gene matches.

This clonotype has a handful of counts. The CDR3 DNA sequence: TGCAGCGTTAACCGGGGGTCCGGGGAGCTGTTTTTT. Its translation is CSVNRGSGELFF. The chain recombines TRBV29-1 with TRBJ2-2, with a weak D call TRBD2 (6 bases). From germline, CDR1 is SQVTM and CDR2 ANQGSEA. V was cut by 5 bases and J by 6 bases, with 10 bases left in between. The CDR3 extends over 12 amino acids.

This clonotype was picked up one time. The chain recombines TRBV29-1 with TRBJ1-1; D gene uncertain. This CDR3 has 13 residues. CDR1 SQVTM and CDR2 ANQGSEA come from the germline V gene. Between the trimmed V and J ends, which lost 1 base and 4 bases, there was a span of 10 bases. CDR3 in amino acids: CSVEVPKGTEAFF. CDR3 bases: TGCAGCGTTGAAGTTCCTAAGGGCACTGAAGCTTTCTTT.

The chain links TRBV4-3 to TRBJ2-7; D may be TRBD1 or TRBD2 (6 bases each). CDR1 LGHNA and CDR2 YSLEER come from the germline V gene. V lost 1 base, J lost 3 bases, and 13 bases lay in between. The CDR3 runs 15 residues. For the CDR3, the DNA is TGCGCCAGCAGCCAAGGGAGGGGGACGCTCTACGAGCAGTACTTC. Translated, it gives CASSQGRGTLYEQYF.

This chain links TRBV20-1 with TRBJ1-6, with 9 bases fitting TRBD1. Germline CDR1 is DFQATT and CDR2 is SNEGSKA (reference sequence). This CDR3 region has 13 residues. V shed 6 bases, J shed 5 bases, and the junction held 2 bases outside the gene matches. CDR3 in amino acids: CSARTGDNSPLHF. As DNA, the CDR3 is TGCAGTGCCAGGACAGGGGATAATTCACCCCTCCACTTT.

This clonotype was counted only a few times. The J gene is TRBJ2-7, the V gene TRBV29-1; TRBD2 aligns across 8 bases. V was pared by 0 bases and J by 4 bases, with 2 bases of the junction left unmatched. This CDR3 is built from 13 residues. CDR1 is SQVTM, CDR2 ANQGSEA, per germline. The CDR3 is CSVEDIAGYEQYF. The CDR3, as DNA: TGCAGCGTTGAAGATATAGCGGGGTACGAGCAGTACTTC.

This clonotype was picked up many times. The V gene is TRBV5-5, the J gene TRBJ2-3, with TRBD2 matching 11 bases. This CDR3 contains 16 residues. Per germline, CDR1 SGHKS and CDR2 YYEKEE (reference sequence). V was pared by 2 bases and J by 4 bases, with 6 bases of the junction left unmatched. The CDR3 bases are TGTGCCAGCAGCTTACAGACTAGCGGGATCGCAGATACGCAGTATTTT. Translating it yields CASSLQTSGIADTQYF.

This clonotype was picked up a small number of times. The V and J genes are TRBV19 and TRBJ2-4; the D gene is possibly TRBD1 (5 bases). CDR1 and CDR2 (germline): LNHDA, SQIVND (reference sequence). There are 12 residues in the CDR3. Trimming shortened V by 9 bases and J by 6 bases, and 12 bases separated the two germline ends. CDR3 nucleotides: TGTGCCAGCGACAGTTCGGGAAACATTCAGTACTTC. It encodes CASDSSGNIQYF.